Reported below is one T cell receptor beta chain. The data were obtained in a study of shared clonotypes between healthy human individuals. The assay was immunoSEQ multiplex PCR, and TCRdb's table has in-frame clones only and misses some. The table has 2,500,000 or so clones, 85% to 95% seen once. Per the germline V gene, CDR1 is GTSNPN and CDR2 is SVGIG (reference sequence). CDR3 length: 14 residues. V dropped 0 bases and J dropped 2 bases, with 8 bases sitting between them. The source material was naive CD4+ T cells from PBMCs. The subset here: CD45RA+ positively selected. The receptor comes from a man aged 18 to 35 in good health. Some clones in this sample may be carry-over from other donors' samples. The chain combines TRBV30 with TRBJ1-3, with TRBD1 as a possible D gene (5 bases). This chain's CDR3 is CAWSVGRAGNTIYF. The DNA of the CDR3 is TGTGCCTGGAGTGTAGGCAGGGCTGGAAACACCATATATTTT.